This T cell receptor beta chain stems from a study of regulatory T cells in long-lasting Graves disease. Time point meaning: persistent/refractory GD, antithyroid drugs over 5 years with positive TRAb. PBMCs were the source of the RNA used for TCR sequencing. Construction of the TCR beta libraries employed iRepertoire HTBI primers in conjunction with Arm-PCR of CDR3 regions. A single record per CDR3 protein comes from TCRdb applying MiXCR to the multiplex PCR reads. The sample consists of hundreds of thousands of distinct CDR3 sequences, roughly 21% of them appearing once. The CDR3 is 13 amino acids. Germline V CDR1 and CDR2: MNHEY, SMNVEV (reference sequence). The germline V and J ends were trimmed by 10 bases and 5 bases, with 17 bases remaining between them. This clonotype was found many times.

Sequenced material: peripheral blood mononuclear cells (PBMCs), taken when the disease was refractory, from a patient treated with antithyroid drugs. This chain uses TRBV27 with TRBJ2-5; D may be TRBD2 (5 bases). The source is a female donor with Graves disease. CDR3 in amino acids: CATTLGWEETQYF. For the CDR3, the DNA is TGTGCCACCACCCTGGGATGGGAGGAGACCCAGTACTTC.